A single sample gave rise to the 19 T cell receptor beta chains below, sequenced in a study of T cells in Graves' hyperthyroidism and ophthalmopathy. RNA transcripts were the template for amplifying TCR beta CDR3 regions. Using the HTBI primer set, a first-round RT-PCR was run on the TCR CDR3. TCRdb analysed the multiplex PCR reads with MiXCR anew, one entry per CDR3 protein. The data show about 840,000 distinct CDR3 sequences, with roughly 37% seen just once and roughly 8.3% held by the top ten. Sequenced sample: blood. The source is a man between 18 and 35 years old with Graves' hyperthyroidism.

The V call is TRBV10-3, the J call TRBJ2-5; no firm D call. V gave up 4 bases and J gave up 5 bases, with 8 bases separating them. This CDR3 is built from 12 residues. Germline V gene lookup returns CDR1 ENHRY and CDR2 SYGVKD. CDR3: CAISVHWETQYF. Written as DNA, the CDR3 is TGTGCCATCAGTGTACACTGGGAGACCCAGTACTTC.

Only a few counts were recorded for this clonotype. The chain has TRBV4-1 and TRBJ1-2; no firm D call. V was clipped by 1 base and J by 2 bases, with 11 bases between them. CDR1 MGHRA and CDR2 YSYEKL come from the germline V gene. The CDR3 has 15 residues. CDR3 bases: TGCGCCAGCAGCCAAGGCCCGGACGGAAACTATGGCTACACCTTC. It yields the protein CASSQGPDGNYGYTF.

J is TRBJ1-2 and V is TRBV19; TRBD1 matches 11 bases. The CDR3 loop spans 13 amino acids. Unmatched junction bases numbered 5, after V lost 7 bases and J lost 7 bases. Germline V gives CDR1 LNHDA, CDR2 SQIVND (reference sequence). CDR3: CASTRTGGSGYTF. The CDR3 nucleotides are TGTGCCAGTACCAGGACAGGGGGCTCTGGCTACACCTTC.

Concerning this clonotype itself: A much more abundant neighbour one base away suggests this may be a read error. The V call is TRBV20-1, the J call TRBJ2-7; perhaps TRBD1 as D (6 bases). Per germline, CDR1 DFQATT and CDR2 SNEGSKA (reference sequence). V was trimmed by 1 base and J by 6 bases, leaving 10 bases between them. This CDR3 is built from 12 residues. This CDR3 reads CSARVTGPEQYF. The DNA of the CDR3 is TGCAGTGCTAGAGTAACAGGGCCCGAGCAGTACTTC.

The chain couples TRBV25-1 to TRBJ1-2, with 10 nucleotides matching TRBD1. J was trimmed by 6 bases and V by 5 bases; bases with no gene match: 12. This CDR3 has 16 amino acids. CDR1 and CDR2 (germline): MGHDK, SYGVNS. This chain's CDR3 is CASSQRPGTGVHGYTF. CDR3 DNA sequence: TGTGCCAGCAGTCAACGTCCCGGGACAGGGGTCCATGGCTACACCTTC.

In the case of this clonotype: A much larger clone lies a single base off, so this may be a read error. The V gene is TRBV7-8, the J gene TRBJ1-1; maybe TRBD1 (6 bases). Germline lookup yields CDR1 SGHVS and CDR2 FQNEAQ. The CDR3 sequence is 15 residues long. CDR3 sequence: CAGRTSPTGNTEAFF. The CDR3 nucleotides read TGTGCCGGCAGAACCTCCCCGACAGGGAACACTGAAGCTTTCTTT. The whole variable domain, remainder taken from reference TRBV7-8 and TRBJ1-1, is GAGVSQSPRYKVAKRGQDVALRCDPISGHVSLFWYQQALGQGPEFLTYFQNEAQLDKSGLPSDRFFAERPEGSVSTLKIQRTQQEDSAVYLCAGRTSPTGNTEAFFGQGTRLTVV.

The chain links TRBV29-1 to TRBJ2-7; no clear D gene. Germline V lookup: CDR1 SQVTM, CDR2 ANQGSEA. The CDR3 has 10 residues. The CDR3 DNA reads TGCAGTTTTAAGAGGCACGAGCAGTACTTC. Translation gives CSFKRHEQYF.

About this clonotype itself: Just one base apart from a much larger clone, this may be a read error. The rearrangement joins TRBV10-3 to TRBJ2-2; D might be TRBD2 (6 bases). This CDR3 region has 13 residues. Per germline, CDR1 ENHRY and CDR2 SYGVKD. The chain's CDR3 is CAISETGSREPFF. CDR3 DNA: TGTGCCATCAGTGAGACGGGGAGCCGGGAGCCGTTTTTT.

V and J are TRBV7-2 and TRBJ1-5, with unresolved D. V was pared by 7 bases and J by 0 bases, with 13 bases between. This CDR3 has 15 amino acids. Germline assignment: CDR1 SGHTA and CDR2 FQGNSA. CDR3 sequence: CASTHDGYSNQPQHF. Written as DNA, the CDR3 is TGTGCCAGCACCCACGACGGCTATAGCAATCAGCCCCAGCATTTT.

In its sample, this clonotype was seen many times. J is TRBJ2-2 and V is TRBV5-6; D ambiguous. Germline V gene data show CDR1 as SGHDT and CDR2 as YYEEEE. This CDR3 is 13 amino acids long. V dropped 2 bases and J dropped 11 bases, with 13 bases sitting between them. Here the CDR3 reads CASSLGSGGELFF. The DNA of the CDR3 is TGTGCCAGCAGCTTAGGGTCCGGCGGAGAGCTGTTTTTT.

This clonotype showed up just once. CDR3 sequence: CSVGSLGLGANVLTF. The CDR3 bases are TGCAGCGTTGGGTCGTTGGGGCTCGGGGCCAACGTCCTGACTTTC. The chain couples TRBV29-1 to TRBJ2-6, with a tentative D call TRBD1 (5 bases). With 4 bases removed from V and 4 bases from J, the gap between germline ends came to 14 bases. Germline CDR1 and CDR2: SQVTM and ANQGSEA. The CDR3 contains 15 residues.

This clonotype showed up just once. One junction end does not reproduce the germline sequence, and a read error may be involved. The chain combines TRBV7-2 with TRBJ2-2; possibly TRBD2 for D (5 bases). This CDR3 contains 15 residues. Germline V gene lookup returns CDR1 SGHTA and CDR2 FQGNSA. The CDR3 sequence is CASSLADPSYGEPFF. CDR3 coding DNA: TGTGCCAGCAGCTTGGCGGACCCATCATACGGGGAGCCGTTTTTT.

The chain has TRBV9 and TRBJ2-7; the match to TRBD1 covers 7 bases. This CDR3 spans 14 amino acids. J lost 5 bases, V lost 2 bases, and 7 bases had no gene match. Germline CDR1 is SGDLS and CDR2 is YYNGEE. The DNA of the CDR3 is TGTGCCAGCAGCGTTGGCCAGGGGGTCAACGAGCAGTACTTC. Residues: CASSVGQGVNEQYF. The full variable domain, with the rest looked up from reference TRBV9 and TRBJ2-7, is DSGVTQTPKHLITATGQRVTLRCSPRSGDLSVYWYQQSLDQGLQFLIQYYNGEERAKGNILERFSAQQFPDLHSELNLSSLELGDSALYFCASSVGQGVNEQYFGPGTRLTVT.

This clonotype was seen repeatedly, ten times or more. The V and J genes are TRBV10-2 and TRBJ1-1; TRBD1 might be the D (5 bases). With 2 bases removed from V and 8 bases from J, the gap between germline ends came to 18 bases. Per germline, CDR1 WSHSY and CDR2 SAAADI. This CDR3 has 15 amino acids. The CDR3 DNA reads TGCGCCAGCAGTGAGGGGGTGACAGAGGGGTACGAAGCTTTCTTT. Its protein product is CASSEGVTEGYEAFF.

This chain connects TRBV12-3 or TRBV12-4 to TRBJ2-2, with 7 bases fitting TRBD1. The CDR3 extends over 13 amino acids. With 6 bases clipped from V and 10 bases from J, the junction kept 8 bases outside the gene matches. CDR3 in amino acids: CASSHGQAAELFF. As DNA, the CDR3 is TGTGCCAGCAGCCACGGACAGGCCGCGGAGCTGTTTTTT.

In its sample, this clonotype was seen many times. This could be a read error, since a much larger clone is one nucleotide away. CDR3 sequence reads: CASRQANTEAFF. Here the CDR3 DNA reads TGTGCCAGCAGACAGGCGAACACTGAAGCTTTCTTT. The chain joins TRBV6-1 to TRBJ1-1, with TRBD1 as a possible D gene (5 bases). Germline lookup yields CDR1 MNHNS and CDR2 SASEGT. The V end was cut by 6 bases, the J end by 1 base, with 6 bases between. This CDR3 has 12 residues.

The chain carries TRBV9 and TRBJ1-6; D not resolved. Germline-derived CDR1 and CDR2 are SGDLS and YYNGEE. Trimming removed 4 bases at V and 4 bases at J, with 9 bases between. The CDR3 is 14 residues long. The chain's CDR3 is CASSQRTYNSPLHF. CDR3 nucleotides: TGTGCCAGCAGCCAGCGGACTTATAATTCACCCCTCCACTTT.

In regard to this clonotype: One end of the junction does not line up with germline, which may come from a read error. The chain combines TRBV7-2 with TRBJ2-7; D possibly matches TRBD1 or TRBD2 (5 bases each). The CDR3 sequence is 15 residues long. Germline CDR1 and CDR2: SGHTA and FQGNSA. CDR3 amino acids: CAGSPGASTSYEQYF. For the CDR3, the DNA is TGTGCCGGCAGCCCCGGGGCCTCAACCTCCTACGAGCAGTACTTC.

The rearrangement uses TRBV2 and TRBJ2-2; D is unclear. Trimming stripped 9 bases from V and 3 bases from J, with 8 bases between. Per germline, CDR1 SNHLY and CDR2 FYNNEI. The CDR3 contains 12 residues. The CDR3 region is CASARDTGELFF. The CDR3 DNA follows: TGTGCCAGTGCTAGAGACACCGGGGAGCTGTTTTTT.